The clone carrying this T cell receptor beta chain was recorded many times. No antigen is known for it. Genomic DNA constituted the template upon which TCR beta VDJ and CDR3 profiling was performed. Via MiXCR, TCRdb re-called the reads, giving one row per CDR3 protein. The table has 150,000 or so distinct CDR3 sequences, 40% to 50% seen once. The record originates from a study of CD8+CD57+ T cells in acquired aplastic anemia. As for the study in general: Mean yield of DNA from sorted CD4+ and CD8+ cells was roughly 3.4 ug.

Trimming at V came to 2 bases and at J to 0 bases, leaving 3 bases not matched to a gene. Germline V gene lookup returns CDR1 DFQATT and CDR2 SNEGSKA (reference sequence). This CDR3 is built from 15 residues. For sequencing, patients were chosen who had shown expansion of CD8+CD57+ cells by flow cytometry. Among the patients, all had severe acquired aplastic anemia. Study-wide results and caveats: Found in both controls and patients were around 29 CD8+ CDR3 sequences.

This clonotype originated in a human donor with aplastic anemia. The V gene is TRBV20-1, the J gene TRBJ1-5; 8 nucleotides align to TRBD1. The sequenced material came from sorted CD4+, CD8+, or CD8+CD57+ T cells (not recorded which) from PBMCs. The CDR3 sequence is CSARITGGSNQPQHF. In DNA, the CDR3 is TGCAGTGCTAGAATCACAGGGGGTAGCAATCAGCCCCAGCATTTT.